This TCR beta chain was documented in a study of cytomegalovirus exposure and HLA in healthy donors. Looking at the study overall: Caucasian-associated ancestry cluster membership applied to about 80% of around 400 genotyped donors.

Findings and limits, study-wide: For presence/absence analyses, sequencing depth was assumed to be roughly uniform across donors. As was reported, the classifier diagnosed cytomegalovirus status with high specificity and sensitivity. In a later analysis, several top co-occurrence clusters appeared linked to parvovirus B19, influenza, CMV and Epstein-Barr virus.

13 Jbeta primers and 60 Vbeta primers were used for the PCR. Sequencing used immunoSEQ multiplex PCR; TCRdb keeps in-frame clones, though not all of them. The repertoire consists of 120,000 or so clones, with about 80% occurring once and the leading ten covering roughly 1.8%. V shed 8 bases and J 6 bases; nucleotides not matched to a gene: 8. The CDR3 runs to 13 residues. Germline CDR1 is MGHDK and CDR2 is SYGVNS. As concerns this clone: What it binds is unknown.

Sequenced: PBMCs. The chain combines TRBV25-1 with TRBJ2-7; 9 bases map to TRBD2. This TCR came from a man aged 18 to 30 in good health and CMV-seronegative. The CDR3 DNA is TGTGCCAGCTCCTTCCTAGCGGGGCTCGAGCAGTACTTC. Translation: CASSFLAGLEQYF.